This T cell receptor (beta chain) was retrieved from a study of blood T cell repertoires in COVID-19. At the level of the study: T cells, B-cell-depleted T cells, or PBMCs supplied cDNA or gDNA.

As handled by the study authors: Using reference gene primer amplification, nucleated cell counts were estimated. This table comes from immunoSEQ multiplex PCR, and its TCRdb copy is limited to in-frame clones, with some not included. V, J and clone size were drawn from that table, and D and trimming were deduced from the DNA. The sample records roughly 32,000 clones, less than 95% being singletons. Germline V lookup: CDR1 KGHDR, CDR2 SFDVKD. The CDR3 is 13 residues long. Trimming cost V 6 bases and J 7 bases, with 12 bases left between them. The sequence derives from a man between 65 and 79 years old with active or convalescent COVID-19. V is TRBV24-1 and J is TRBJ2-1, with D possibly matching TRBD2 (6 bases). The sequenced sample was peripheral blood. CDR3 loop: CATSPPGSNEQFF. The CDR3, as DNA: TGTGCCACCAGTCCCCCCGGGAGTAATGAGCAGTTCTTC.